Listed below are T cell receptor beta chains from one sample, sequenced in a study of a mutant IDH1 vaccine in newly diagnosed glioma. Measured with immunoSEQ multiplex PCR; TCRdb has only the in-frame clones, and not every one. The repertoire holds 25,000 to 35,000 clones, with around 79% as singletons. The sample consisted of PBMCs, taken from a glioma patient treated with radiotherapy, temozolomide or both. These receptors came from a man aged 25 to 40 with glioma. Both conserved end residues are part of each CDR3. Fields, in order: D gene, J gene, CDR3 length, clone size, V gene, CDR3 protein, CDR3 DNA. D genes are given only for firm matches. The size of a clone is reported for some rows only, either as once, few or many, or as a class for expanded clones.

D gene: -
J gene: TRBJ1-1
CDR3 length: 14
clone size: -
V gene: TRBV15
CDR3 protein: CATSREGGMTEAFF
CDR3 DNA: TGTGCCACCAGCAGAGAGGGGGGCATGACTGAAGCTTTCTTT

D gene: -
J gene: TRBJ2-1
CDR3 length: 14
clone size: once
V gene: TRBV6-1
CDR3 protein: CASSEWGGQAEQFF
CDR3 DNA: TGTGCCAGCAGTGAATGGGGGGGACAGGCAGAGCAGTTCTTC

D gene: TRBD1
J gene: TRBJ2-3
CDR3 length: 16
clone size: -
V gene: TRBV5-1
CDR3 protein: CASSFGTELITDTQYF
CDR3 DNA: TGCGCCAGCAGCTTCGGGACAGAACTTATCACAGATACGCAGTATTTT

D gene: -
J gene: TRBJ1-2
CDR3 length: 12
clone size: -
V gene: TRBV7-9
CDR3 protein: CASSLDRNGYTF
CDR3 DNA: TGTGCCAGCAGCTTAGACCGAAATGGCTACACCTTC

D gene: TRBD2
J gene: TRBJ2-3
CDR3 length: 15
clone size: -
V gene: TRBV9
CDR3 protein: CASSVAGGITDTQYF
CDR3 DNA: TGTGCCAGCAGCGTAGCGGGAGGGATCACAGATACGCAGTATTTT

D gene: TRBD1
J gene: TRBJ2-7
CDR3 length: 15
clone size: -
V gene: TRBV5-1
CDR3 protein: CASSGRTGGSYEQYF
CDR3 DNA: TGCGCCAGCAGCGGCCGGACAGGGGGCTCCTACGAGCAGTACTTC

D gene: -
J gene: TRBJ1-2
CDR3 length: 13
clone size: -
V gene: TRBV29-1
CDR3 protein: CSVEYGAGYGYTF
CDR3 DNA: TGCAGCGTTGAATATGGGGCGGGGTATGGCTACACCTTC

D gene: -
J gene: TRBJ1-5
CDR3 length: 14
clone size: -
V gene: TRBV7-9
CDR3 protein: CASSRDNSNQPQHF
CDR3 DNA: TGTGCCAGCAGCCGCGACAACAGCAATCAGCCCCAGCATTTT

D gene: -
J gene: TRBJ2-7
CDR3 length: 14
clone size: -
V gene: TRBV5-1
CDR3 protein: CASSLVGSSYEQYF
CDR3 DNA: TGCGCCAGCAGCTTGGTCGGCAGCTCCTACGAGCAGTACTTC

D gene: -
J gene: TRBJ2-2
CDR3 length: 14
clone size: -
V gene: TRBV28
CDR3 protein: CASSFEGVAGELFF
CDR3 DNA: TGTGCCAGCAGTTTCGAGGGGGTAGCCGGGGAGCTGTTTTTT

D gene: TRBD1
J gene: TRBJ1-4
CDR3 length: 14
clone size: -
V gene: TRBV30
CDR3 protein: CAWRKDRGNEKLFF
CDR3 DNA: TGTGCCTGGAGGAAAGACAGGGGGAATGAAAAACTGTTTTTT

D gene: -
J gene: TRBJ1-4
CDR3 length: 15
clone size: few
V gene: TRBV11-2
CDR3 protein: CASSLQGATNEKLFF
CDR3 DNA: TGTGCCAGCAGCTTACAGGGCGCGACTAATGAAAAACTGTTTTTT

D gene: TRBD1
J gene: TRBJ2-7
CDR3 length: 14
clone size: -
V gene: TRBV7-2
CDR3 protein: CASSQQGAGREQYF
CDR3 DNA: TGTGCCAGCAGCCAACAGGGGGCCGGGCGCGAGCAGTACTTC

D gene: TRBD1
J gene: TRBJ1-4
CDR3 length: 14
clone size: -
V gene: TRBV28
CDR3 protein: CASSLRTGGEKLFF
CDR3 DNA: TGTGCCAGCAGCCTTCGGACAGGAGGAGAAAAACTGTTTTTT

D gene: TRBD1
J gene: TRBJ2-7
CDR3 length: 13
clone size: -
V gene: TRBV30
CDR3 protein: CAWSPDRAYEQYF
CDR3 DNA: TGTGCCTGGAGTCCGGACAGGGCGTACGAGCAGTACTTC

D gene: -
J gene: TRBJ2-5
CDR3 length: 12
clone size: -
V gene: TRBV30
CDR3 protein: CAWSRRQETQYF
CDR3 DNA: TGTGCCTGGAGTAGGCGGCAAGAGACCCAGTACTTC

D gene: TRBD1
J gene: TRBJ1-2
CDR3 length: 14
clone size: -
V gene: TRBV10-3
CDR3 protein: CAISGGTGAYGYTF
CDR3 DNA: TGTGCCATCAGTGGTGGGACAGGCGCCTATGGCTACACCTTC

D gene: -
J gene: TRBJ2-1
CDR3 length: 17
clone size: -
V gene: TRBV4-1
CDR3 protein: CASSQVAPLSSYNEQFF
CDR3 DNA: TGCGCCAGCAGCCAAGTAGCTCCCCTTAGCTCCTACAATGAGCAGTTCTTC

D gene: TRBD1
J gene: TRBJ2-2
CDR3 length: 16
clone size: once
V gene: TRBV7-2
CDR3 protein: CASSLTGGANTGELFF
CDR3 DNA: TGTGCCAGCAGCTTAACAGGGGGCGCGAACACCGGGGAGCTGTTTTTT

D gene: -
J gene: TRBJ1-4
CDR3 length: 13
clone size: -
V gene: TRBV4-3
CDR3 protein: CASSQPTNEKLFF
CDR3 DNA: TGCGCCAGCAGCCAACCCACAAATGAAAAACTGTTTTTT

D gene: -
J gene: TRBJ2-5
CDR3 length: 15
clone size: once
V gene: TRBV6-1
CDR3 protein: CASSDGGENQETQYF
CDR3 DNA: TGTGCCAGCAGTGACGGCGGGGAGAACCAAGAGACCCAGTACTTC

D gene: -
J gene: TRBJ2-7
CDR3 length: 11
clone size: -
V gene: TRBV7-9
CDR3 protein: CASSFGGEQYF
CDR3 DNA: TGTGCCAGCAGCTTCGGTGGCGAGCAGTACTTC

D gene: -
J gene: TRBJ2-7
CDR3 length: 15
clone size: -
V gene: TRBV5-1
CDR3 protein: CASSPAGRRVGEQYF
CDR3 DNA: TGCGCCAGCAGCCCAGCCGGTCGCCGGGTGGGAGAGCAGTACTTC

D gene: -
J gene: TRBJ1-1
CDR3 length: 12
clone size: -
V gene: TRBV5-4
CDR3 protein: CASTIGGTEAFF
CDR3 DNA: TGTGCCAGCACCATCGGGGGGACTGAAGCTTTCTTT

D gene: TRBD1
J gene: TRBJ1-5
CDR3 length: 15
clone size: -
V gene: TRBV7-2
CDR3 protein: CASSLLGQGIQPQHF
CDR3 DNA: TGTGCCAGCAGCTTATTGGGACAGGGCATTCAGCCCCAGCATTTT

D gene: -
J gene: TRBJ1-1
CDR3 length: 14
clone size: -
V gene: TRBV18
CDR3 protein: CASSPSPGNTEAFF
CDR3 DNA: TGTGCCAGCTCACCATCACCCGGTAACACTGAAGCTTTCTTT

D gene: TRBD1
J gene: TRBJ1-2
CDR3 length: 13
clone size: -
V gene: TRBV29-1
CDR3 protein: CSVETGGGYGYTF
CDR3 DNA: TGCAGCGTAGAGACAGGGGGCGGCTATGGCTACACCTTC

D gene: -
J gene: TRBJ2-7
CDR3 length: 14
clone size: few
V gene: TRBV7-2
CDR3 protein: CASSRRVTPYEQYF
CDR3 DNA: TGTGCCAGCAGCCGGCGGGTCACACCCTACGAGCAGTACTTC

D gene: -
J gene: TRBJ2-3
CDR3 length: 16
clone size: -
V gene: TRBV2
CDR3 protein: CASGGARDGHTDTQYF
CDR3 DNA: TGTGCCAGCGGCGGTGCCCGGGACGGCCACACAGATACGCAGTATTTT

D gene: TRBD2
J gene: TRBJ2-5
CDR3 length: 13
clone size: -
V gene: TRBV5-1
CDR3 protein: CASSLRGGETQYF
CDR3 DNA: TGCGCCAGCAGCTTGAGGGGAGGGGAGACCCAGTACTTC

D gene: -
J gene: TRBJ1-1
CDR3 length: 14
clone size: -
V gene: TRBV28
CDR3 protein: CASTFGGLRTEAFF
CDR3 DNA: TGTGCCAGCACCTTTGGGGGATTACGAACTGAAGCTTTCTTT

D gene: -
J gene: TRBJ2-1
CDR3 length: 15
clone size: -
V gene: TRBV10-3
CDR3 protein: CAISERQLQDNEQFF
CDR3 DNA: TGTGCCATCAGTGAGCGACAGCTCCAAGACAATGAGCAGTTCTTC

D gene: -
J gene: TRBJ1-6
CDR3 length: 15
clone size: -
V gene: TRBV30
CDR3 protein: CAWSVLQGDNSPLHF
CDR3 DNA: TGTGCCTGGAGTGTACTACAGGGCGATAATTCACCCCTCCACTTT

D gene: TRBD1
J gene: TRBJ1-5
CDR3 length: 15
clone size: -
V gene: TRBV6-6
CDR3 protein: CASRISGTGNQPQHF
CDR3 DNA: TGTGCCAGCAGGATTTCCGGGACAGGTAATCAGCCCCAGCATTTT

D gene: -
J gene: TRBJ2-7
CDR3 length: 15
clone size: few
V gene: TRBV19
CDR3 protein: CASSTSGTQTYEQYF
CDR3 DNA: TGTGCCAGTAGTACATCCGGGACACAGACCTACGAGCAGTACTTC

D gene: TRBD2
J gene: TRBJ2-1
CDR3 length: 16
clone size: once
V gene: TRBV19
CDR3 protein: CASSISSGRASVAQFF
CDR3 DNA: TGTGCCAGTAGTATCTCTAGCGGGAGGGCCAGCGTTGCGCAGTTCTTC

D gene: -
J gene: TRBJ2-1
CDR3 length: 11
clone size: -
V gene: TRBV29-1
CDR3 protein: CSVDSGDEQFF
CDR3 DNA: TGCAGCGTTGATTCCGGGGATGAGCAGTTCTTC

D gene: TRBD1
J gene: TRBJ1-2
CDR3 length: 13
clone size: -
V gene: TRBV7-3
CDR3 protein: CASSLGQGAGYTF
CDR3 DNA: TGTGCCAGCAGCTTAGGGCAGGGGGCTGGCTACACCTTC

D gene: -
J gene: TRBJ2-1
CDR3 length: 17
clone size: -
V gene: TRBV5-1
CDR3 protein: CASSLEIRASRGDEQFF
CDR3 DNA: TGCGCCAGCAGCTTAGAAATTCGGGCCTCACGGGGAGATGAGCAGTTCTTC

D gene: TRBD2
J gene: TRBJ2-2
CDR3 length: 15
clone size: -
V gene: TRBV19
CDR3 protein: CASSGLAVDTGELFF
CDR3 DNA: TGTGCCAGCAGTGGTCTAGCGGTGGACACCGGGGAGCTGTTTTTT

D gene: -
J gene: TRBJ2-4
CDR3 length: 17
clone size: -
V gene: TRBV4-1
CDR3 protein: CASSQDGGLLTKNIQYF
CDR3 DNA: TGCGCCAGCAGCCAAGATGGGGGATTGTTGACCAAAAACATTCAGTACTTC

D gene: TRBD1
J gene: TRBJ1-1
CDR3 length: 15
clone size: -
V gene: TRBV27
CDR3 protein: CASSLREGAKTEAFF
CDR3 DNA: TGTGCCAGCAGTTTGAGGGAGGGGGCTAAGACTGAAGCTTTCTTT

D gene: TRBD1
J gene: TRBJ1-3
CDR3 length: 16
clone size: -
V gene: TRBV6-1
CDR3 protein: CASSDTGAVSGNTIYF
CDR3 DNA: TGTGCCAGCAGTGACACAGGGGCCGTCTCTGGAAACACCATATATTTT

D gene: -
J gene: TRBJ2-5
CDR3 length: 14
clone size: -
V gene: TRBV30
CDR3 protein: CAWSVRAGTETQYF
CDR3 DNA: TGTGCCTGGAGTGTACGGGCAGGGACGGAGACCCAGTACTTC

D gene: -
J gene: TRBJ1-1
CDR3 length: 12
clone size: -
V gene: TRBV7-8
CDR3 protein: CASSLEASGAFF
CDR3 DNA: TGTGCCAGCAGCTTAGAGGCGAGCGGGGCTTTCTTT

D gene: -
J gene: TRBJ2-7
CDR3 length: 14
clone size: -
V gene: TRBV6-1
CDR3 protein: CASSDRGVSYEQYF
CDR3 DNA: TGTGCCAGCAGCGACCGAGGGGTTTCCTACGAGCAGTACTTC

D gene: -
J gene: TRBJ1-4
CDR3 length: 14
clone size: -
V gene: TRBV19
CDR3 protein: CASATGTTNEKLFF
CDR3 DNA: TGTGCCAGTGCAACCGGGACGACTAATGAAAAACTGTTTTTT

D gene: -
J gene: TRBJ1-2
CDR3 length: 15
clone size: -
V gene: TRBV27
CDR3 protein: CASSHPGDTNYGYTF
CDR3 DNA: TGTGCCAGCAGTCATCCAGGGGACACTAACTATGGCTACACCTTC

D gene: -
J gene: TRBJ1-1
CDR3 length: 15
clone size: -
V gene: TRBV10-3
CDR3 protein: CAISESGELNTEAFF
CDR3 DNA: TGTGCCATCAGTGAGTCTGGAGAATTAAACACTGAAGCTTTCTTT

D gene: -
J gene: TRBJ1-4
CDR3 length: 13
clone size: -
V gene: TRBV5-4
CDR3 protein: CASSLGSSEKLFF
CDR3 DNA: TGTGCCAGCAGCTTGGGGTCGTCAGAAAAACTGTTTTTT

D gene: -
J gene: TRBJ2-2
CDR3 length: 14
clone size: -
V gene: TRBV18
CDR3 protein: CASSDLRGTGELFF
CDR3 DNA: TGTGCCAGCTCAGATCTCAGGGGCACCGGGGAGCTGTTTTTT

D gene: -
J gene: TRBJ2-7
CDR3 length: 15
clone size: -
V gene: TRBV9
CDR3 protein: CASSVAAVGPYEQYF
CDR3 DNA: TGTGCCAGCAGCGTAGCGGCAGTGGGGCCCTACGAGCAGTACTTC

D gene: -
J gene: TRBJ2-2
CDR3 length: 14
clone size: -
V gene: TRBV7-6
CDR3 protein: CASSGGTHTGELFF
CDR3 DNA: TGTGCCAGCAGCGGAGGGACCCACACCGGGGAGCTGTTTTTT

D gene: TRBD1
J gene: TRBJ2-3
CDR3 length: 15
clone size: -
V gene: TRBV5-4
CDR3 protein: CASSLTGQGTDTQYF
CDR3 DNA: TGTGCCAGCAGCTTAACCGGACAGGGGACAGATACGCAGTATTTT

D gene: -
J gene: TRBJ1-3
CDR3 length: 15
clone size: -
V gene: TRBV9
CDR3 protein: CASSIDNWSGNTIYF
CDR3 DNA: TGTGCCAGCAGCATTGACAACTGGTCTGGAAACACCATATATTTT